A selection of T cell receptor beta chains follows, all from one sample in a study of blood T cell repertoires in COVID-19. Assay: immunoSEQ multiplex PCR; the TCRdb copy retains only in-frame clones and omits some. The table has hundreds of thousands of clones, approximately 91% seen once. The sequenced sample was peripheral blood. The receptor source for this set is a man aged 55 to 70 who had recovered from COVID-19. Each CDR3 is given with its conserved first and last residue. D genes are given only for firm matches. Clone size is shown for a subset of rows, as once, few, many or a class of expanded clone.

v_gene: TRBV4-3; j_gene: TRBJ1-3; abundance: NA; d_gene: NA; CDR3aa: CASSQPDF; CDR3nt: TGCGCCAGCAGCCAACCAGATTTT
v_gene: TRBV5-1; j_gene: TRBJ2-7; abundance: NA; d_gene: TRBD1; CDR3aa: CASSPGRGTYEQYF; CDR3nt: TGCGCCAGCAGCCCCGGCAGGGGGACCTACGAGCAGTACTTC
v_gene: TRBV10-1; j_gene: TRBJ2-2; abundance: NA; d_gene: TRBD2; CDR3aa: CASSQTSGFANTGELFF; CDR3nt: TGCGCCAGCAGTCAGACTAGCGGGTTCGCGAACACCGGGGAGCTGTTTTTT
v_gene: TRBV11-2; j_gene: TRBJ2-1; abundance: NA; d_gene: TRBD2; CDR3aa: CASSPLAGAYNEQFF; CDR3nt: TGTGCCAGCAGCCCACTAGCGGGGGCCTACAATGAGCAGTTCTTC
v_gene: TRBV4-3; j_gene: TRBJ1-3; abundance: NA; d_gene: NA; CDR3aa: CASSQDLGSPRDTIYF; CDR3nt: TGCGCCAGCAGCCAAGATTTAGGCAGTCCGCGGGACACCATATATTTT
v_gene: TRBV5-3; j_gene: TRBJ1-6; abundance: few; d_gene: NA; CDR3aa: CARSCGTPHSSSPLHF; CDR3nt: TGTGCCAGAAGCTGCGGGACCCCCCACTCGAGTTCACCCCTCCACTTT
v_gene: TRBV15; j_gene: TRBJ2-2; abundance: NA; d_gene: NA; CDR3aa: CATSRHRDTGELFF; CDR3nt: TGTGCCACCAGCAGACACCGGGACACCGGGGAGCTGTTTTTT
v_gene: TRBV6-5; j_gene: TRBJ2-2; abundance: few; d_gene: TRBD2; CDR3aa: CASKAGGAITGELFF; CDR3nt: TGTGCCAGCAAAGCGGGAGGGGCGATCACCGGGGAGCTGTTTTTT
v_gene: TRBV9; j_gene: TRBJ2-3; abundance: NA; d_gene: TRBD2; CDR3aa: CASSVRGAGVGTDTQYF; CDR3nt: TGTGCCAGCAGCGTAAGGGGCGCGGGAGTGGGCACAGATACGCAGTATTTT
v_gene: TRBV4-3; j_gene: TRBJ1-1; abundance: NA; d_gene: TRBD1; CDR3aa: CASSQVDRGNEAFF; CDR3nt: TGCGCCAGCAGCCAAGTGGACAGGGGGAATGAAGCTTTCTTT
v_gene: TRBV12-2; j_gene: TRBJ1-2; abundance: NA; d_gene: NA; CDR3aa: CASRPDSPNYGYTF; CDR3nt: TGTGCAAGTCGCCCCGACAGCCCTAACTATGGCTACACCTTC
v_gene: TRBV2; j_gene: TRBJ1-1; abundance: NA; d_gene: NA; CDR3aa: CASSSSLAEAFF; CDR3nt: TGTGCCAGCAGTTCATCCCTAGCCGAAGCTTTCTTT
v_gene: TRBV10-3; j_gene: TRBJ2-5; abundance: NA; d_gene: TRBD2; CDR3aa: CAIGGELAETQYF; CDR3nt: TGTGCCATCGGGGGGGAGTTAGCAGAGACCCAGTACTTC
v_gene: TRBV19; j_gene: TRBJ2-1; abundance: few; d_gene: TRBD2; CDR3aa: CASTTTSGYYNEQFF; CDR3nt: TGTGCCAGTACCACGACTAGCGGATACTACAATGAGCAGTTCTTC
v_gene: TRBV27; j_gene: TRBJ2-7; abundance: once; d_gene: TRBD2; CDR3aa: CASSLTAGGPSYEQYF; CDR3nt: TGTGCCAGCAGTTTGACAGCGGGAGGGCCGTCGTACGAGCAGTACTTC
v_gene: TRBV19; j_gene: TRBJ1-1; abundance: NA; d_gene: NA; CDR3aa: CASSSDRGRAFF; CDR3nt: TGTGCCAGTAGTTCGGACCGCGGGCGGGCTTTCTTT
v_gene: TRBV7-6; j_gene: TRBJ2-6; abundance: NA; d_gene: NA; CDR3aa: CASSLDAKFNVLTF; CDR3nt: TGTGCCAGCAGCTTAGACGCGAAGTTCAACGTCCTGACTTTC
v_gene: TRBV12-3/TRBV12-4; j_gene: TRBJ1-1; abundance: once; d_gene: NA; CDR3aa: CASSPSWRIWAFF; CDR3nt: TGTGCCAGCAGTCCCTCGTGGAGAATTTGGGCTTTCTTT
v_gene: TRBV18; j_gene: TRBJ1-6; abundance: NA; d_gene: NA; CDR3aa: CASSRLGRYGQLDYNSPLHF; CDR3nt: TGTGCCAGCTCCCGACTCGGAAGATACGGACAGTTAGACTATAATTCACCCCTCCACTTT
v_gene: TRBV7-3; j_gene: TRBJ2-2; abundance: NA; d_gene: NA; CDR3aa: CASSLTTVSGELFF; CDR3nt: TGTGCCAGCAGCTTAACGACAGTTTCCGGGGAGCTGTTTTTT
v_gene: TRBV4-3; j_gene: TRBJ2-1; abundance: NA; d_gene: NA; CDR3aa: CASSQESRGAYNEQFF; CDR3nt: TGCGCCAGCAGCCAAGAGTCTCGCGGCGCCTACAATGAGCAGTTCTTC
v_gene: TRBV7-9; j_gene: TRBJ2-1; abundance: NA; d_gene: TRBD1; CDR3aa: CASSYWGTGASYNEQFF; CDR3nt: TGTGCCAGCAGCTACTGGGGAACAGGGGCTTCCTACAATGAGCAGTTCTTC
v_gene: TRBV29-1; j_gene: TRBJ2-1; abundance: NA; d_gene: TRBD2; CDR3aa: CSVDASGGSNEQFF; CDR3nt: TGCAGCGTTGATGCTAGCGGGGGCTCCAATGAGCAGTTCTTC
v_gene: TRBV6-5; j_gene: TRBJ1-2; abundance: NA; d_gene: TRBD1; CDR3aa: CASSRDRDNYGYTF; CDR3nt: TGTGCCAGCAGTCGTGACAGGGATAACTATGGCTACACCTTC
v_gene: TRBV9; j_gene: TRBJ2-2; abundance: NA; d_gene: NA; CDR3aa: CASSVDLGGTGELFF; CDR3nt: TGTGCCAGCAGCGTAGACCTTGGCGGCACCGGGGAGCTGTTTTTT
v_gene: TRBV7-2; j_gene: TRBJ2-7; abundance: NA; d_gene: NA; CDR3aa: CASSNQQGNYEQYF; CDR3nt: TGTGCCAGCAGCAATCAACAGGGAAACTACGAGCAGTACTTC
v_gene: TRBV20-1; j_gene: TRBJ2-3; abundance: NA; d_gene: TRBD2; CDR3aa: CSASPGLAYADTQYF; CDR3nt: TGCAGTGCTAGTCCGGGACTAGCATATGCAGATACGCAGTATTTT
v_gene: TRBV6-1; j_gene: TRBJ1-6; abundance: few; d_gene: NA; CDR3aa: CASTYSGGANSPLHF; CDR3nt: TGTGCCAGCACCTACTCGGGGGGGGCTAATTCACCCCTCCACTTT
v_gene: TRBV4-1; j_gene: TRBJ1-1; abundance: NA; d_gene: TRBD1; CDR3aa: CASSPGDRARNTEAFF; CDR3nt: TGCGCCAGCAGCCCAGGGGACAGGGCGAGGAACACTGAAGCTTTCTTT